This T cell receptor beta chain was sequenced in a study of circulating CD8 cells and anti-PD-1 response in melanoma. This clonotype is termed large. Its target is not known. CDR1 and CDR2 from the germline V gene are LNHDA and SQIVND (reference sequence). The CDR3 is 13 residues long. The trim removed 9 bases at V and 5 bases at J, leaving 5 bases unmatched. Four subsets defined by PD-1 and/or TIGIT were sorted from live CD3+CD8+TCRalphabeta+ cells. Using around 14 ng of total RNA, TCR libraries were made with the QIAseq Immune Repertoire TCR panel. MiXCR, applied by TCRdb to the reads, yields one record per CDR3 protein. The table lists 500 to 700 distinct CDR3 sequences, around 9.5% of them singletons. Study-wide results and limits: Some patients were treatment-naive; others were previously treated.

The clonotype was recovered from a human donor with melanoma. This chain connects TRBV19 to TRBJ1-5; 9 nucleotides line up with TRBD1. The input for sequencing was CD8+ T cells from PBMCs, taken at baseline or after one month of anti-PD-1 therapy (not recorded which). CDR3 nucleotide sequence: TGTGCCAGACCCGGGACAGGGCATCAGCCCCAGCATTTT. This translates into CARPGTGHQPQHF.